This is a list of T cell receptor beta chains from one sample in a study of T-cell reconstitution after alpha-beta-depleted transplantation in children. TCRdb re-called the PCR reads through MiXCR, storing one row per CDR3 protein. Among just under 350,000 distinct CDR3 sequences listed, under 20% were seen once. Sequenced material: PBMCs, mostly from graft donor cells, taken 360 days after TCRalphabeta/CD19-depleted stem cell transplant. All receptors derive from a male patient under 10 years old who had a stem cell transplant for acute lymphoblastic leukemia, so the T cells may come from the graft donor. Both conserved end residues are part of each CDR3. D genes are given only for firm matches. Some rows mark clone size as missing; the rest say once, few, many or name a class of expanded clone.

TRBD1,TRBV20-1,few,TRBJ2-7,TGCAGTGCTAGGGATTCCGGGACAGGGAGGCTCGAGCAGTACTTC,CSARDSGTGRLEQYF
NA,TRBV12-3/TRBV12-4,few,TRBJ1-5,TGTGCCAGCAGTTTATGGGGAGGGGTTCAGCCCCAGCATTTT,CASSLWGGVQPQHF
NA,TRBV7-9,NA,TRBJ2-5,TGTGCCAGCAGCTTAAGCCAGGAGCAAGAGACCCAGTACTTC,CASSLSQEQETQYF
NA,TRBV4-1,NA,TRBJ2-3,TGCGCCAGCAGCCGTTACAGCACAGATACGCAGTATTTT,CASSRYSTDTQYF
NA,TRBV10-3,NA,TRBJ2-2,TGTGCCATCACCTCCGACGGCCCGAGTCAGACCGGGGAGCTGTTTTTT,CAITSDGPSQTGELFF
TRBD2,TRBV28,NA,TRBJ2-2,TGTGCCAGCAGTTTATCCGGACTAGCGGTACACACCGGGGAGCTGTTTTTT,CASSLSGLAVHTGELFF
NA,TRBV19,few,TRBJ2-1,TGTGCCAGTAGTATGTCCCAAAGTTCCTACAATGAGCAGTTCTTC,CASSMSQSSYNEQFF
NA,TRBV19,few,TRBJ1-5,TGTGCCAGTAGTATAGGATGGGGTAGCAATCAGCCCCAGCATTTT,CASSIGWGSNQPQHF
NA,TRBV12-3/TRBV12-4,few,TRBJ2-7,TGTGCCAGCAGATTACAGGGCTACGAGCAGTACTTC,CASRLQGYEQYF
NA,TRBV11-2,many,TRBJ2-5,TGTGCCAGCAGCCTGCGGGACACCCAAGAGACCCAGTACTTC,CASSLRDTQETQYF
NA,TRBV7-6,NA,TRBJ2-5,TGTGCCAGCAGCTTATCGTACAGGGGGGGCAAATCCAAAGAGACCCAGTACTTC,CASSLSYRGGKSKETQYF
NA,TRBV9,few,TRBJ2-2,TGTGCCAGCAGCGTGGACTGGACGAACACCGGGGAGCTGTTTTTT,CASSVDWTNTGELFF
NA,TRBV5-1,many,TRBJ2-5,TGCGCCAGCAGCTTAGGACAGGGAGGGCAAGAGACCCAGTACTTC,CASSLGQGGQETQYF
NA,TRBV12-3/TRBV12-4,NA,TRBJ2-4,TGTGCCAGCAGCCTCACGAGGCTGGACATTCAGTACTTC,CASSLTRLDIQYF
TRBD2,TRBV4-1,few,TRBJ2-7,TGCGCCAGCAGCCAGGCCCCAAGCGGGAACGGACCCTACGAGCAGTACTTC,CASSQAPSGNGPYEQYF
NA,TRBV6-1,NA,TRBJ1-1,TGTGCCAGCATCCCCTCTAAGGGCTTGAACACTGAAGCTTTCTTT,CASIPSKGLNTEAFF
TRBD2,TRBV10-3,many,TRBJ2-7,TGTGCCATCAGTGCGACTAGCGTTATTTGGGACGAGCAGTACTTC,CAISATSVIWDEQYF
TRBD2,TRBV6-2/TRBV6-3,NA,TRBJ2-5,TGTGCCAGCAGTTACCAAGCGGGACAAGAGACCCAGTACTTC,CASSYQAGQETQYF
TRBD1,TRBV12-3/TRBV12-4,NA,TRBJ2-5,TGTGCCAGCAGTTTCGGTCAGGGGGCCAGTGAGACCCAGTACTTC,CASSFGQGASETQYF
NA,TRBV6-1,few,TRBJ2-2,TGTGCCAGCAGGGACAGCGCGAACACCGGGGAGCTGTTTTTT,CASRDSANTGELFF
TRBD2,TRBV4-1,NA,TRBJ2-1,TGCGCCAGCAGCCGGGCGGGAGAAAACTACAATGAGCAGTTCTTC,CASSRAGENYNEQFF
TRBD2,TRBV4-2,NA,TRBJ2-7,TGTGCCAGCAGCCAAGATTCCAGCGGGAGAGGTTACGAGCAGTACTTC,CASSQDSSGRGYEQYF
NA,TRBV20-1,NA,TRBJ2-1,TGCAGTGTTCCAGCGGTCTACAATGAGCAGTTCTTC,CSVPAVYNEQFF
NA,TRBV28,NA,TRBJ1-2,TGTGCCAGCAGTTTTGGTCGCTATGGCTACACCTTC,CASSFGRYGYTF
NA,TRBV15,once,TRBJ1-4,TGTGCCACCAGGGGGGAAGGGGAAAAACTGTTTTTT,CATRGEGEKLFF
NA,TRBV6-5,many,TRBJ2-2,TGTGCCAGCAGTTATGGCTTGAACACCGGGGAGCTGTTTTTT,CASSYGLNTGELFF
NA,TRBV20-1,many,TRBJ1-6,TGCAGTGCTAGAGATCTTGGGCGGGGATCCACTGTTCTTGTCCACTTT,CSARDLGRGSTVLVHF
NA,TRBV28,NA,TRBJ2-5,TGTGCCAGCAGTTTCGGGCAGGGGTACCAAGAGACCCAGTACTTC,CASSFGQGYQETQYF
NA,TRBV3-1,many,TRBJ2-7,TGTGCCAGCAGCCAATCACCACCGGGACCGCAGTACTTC,CASSQSPPGPQYF
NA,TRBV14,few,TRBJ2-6,TGTGCCAGCAGCCATAAACCGAGGACGTTCGCTGGGGCCAACGTCCTGACTTTC,CASSHKPRTFAGANVLTF
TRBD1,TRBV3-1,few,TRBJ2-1,TGTGCCAGCAGCCAAGAACGGGGACAGGTCTACAATGAGCAGTTCTTC,CASSQERGQVYNEQFF
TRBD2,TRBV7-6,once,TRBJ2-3,TGTGCCAGCAGCTTAGAACCTAGCGGGAGCACAGATACGCAGTATTTT,CASSLEPSGSTDTQYF
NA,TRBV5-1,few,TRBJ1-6,TGCGCCAGCAGCTTGGCCCCAGGTGGGAGCCCCGGCGATTCACCCCTCCACTTT,CASSLAPGGSPGDSPLHF
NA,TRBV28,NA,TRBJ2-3,TGTGCCAGCAGTAATCCAGGTTCAGGAACAGATACGCAGTATTTT,CASSNPGSGTDTQYF
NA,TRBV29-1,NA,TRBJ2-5,TGCAGCGTTGAGCCGGGCCACCATTTCCAAGAGACCCAGTACTTC,CSVEPGHHFQETQYF
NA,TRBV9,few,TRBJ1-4,TGTGCCAGCAGCACCCAGGGATCAACTAATGAAAAACTGTTTTTT,CASSTQGSTNEKLFF
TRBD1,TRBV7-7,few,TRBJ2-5,TGTGCTAGCAGCTTGACAGGGGACCAAGAGACCCAGTACTTC,CASSLTGDQETQYF
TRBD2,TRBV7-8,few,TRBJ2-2,TGTGCCAGCAGCCTTCGGACTAGCAGGGTCACCGGGGAGCTGTTTTTT,CASSLRTSRVTGELFF
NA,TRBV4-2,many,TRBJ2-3,TGTGCCAGCAGCCAAGATCGGGCGGGATCCACAGATACGCAGTATTTT,CASSQDRAGSTDTQYF
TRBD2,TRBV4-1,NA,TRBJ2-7,TGCGCCAGCAGCCAAGATAGGGCTGTTACGGGACTAGCGGGAGGGAAGGCCTACGAGCAGTACTTC,CASSQDRAVTGLAGGKAYEQYF
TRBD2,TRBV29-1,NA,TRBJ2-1,TGCAGCGTTGAAGATCTTCTGGGACTAGCGGAGGGGGGGTACAATGAGCAGTTCTTC,CSVEDLLGLAEGGYNEQFF
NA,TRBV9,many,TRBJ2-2,TGTGCCAGCAGCGTAGGGCCATCAGGGGGGGAGCTGTTTTTT,CASSVGPSGGELFF
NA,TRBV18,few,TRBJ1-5,TGTGCCAGCTCACCAGACCAGAGTCAGCCCCAGCATTTT,CASSPDQSQPQHF
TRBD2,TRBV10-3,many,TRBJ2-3,TGTGCCATCAGTGAGCTAGCGGGAGAGTTAGATACGCAGTATTTT,CAISELAGELDTQYF
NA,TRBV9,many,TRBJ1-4,TGTGCCAGCAGCGTTGGACACGGGACTAATGAAAAACTGTTTTTT,CASSVGHGTNEKLFF